Listed below are T cell receptor beta chains from one sample, sequenced in a study of T cells after yellow fever vaccination. TCRdb recomputed calls from the 5' RACE reads with MiXCR, one row per CDR3 protein. Among some 250,000 distinct CDR3 sequences, approximately 3.5% were seen once, and the ten largest hold 15% to 20%. The sample here was PBMCs, taken 15 days after the yellow fever booster vaccination. All receptors come from a young man who received the YFV17D yellow fever vaccine. Both conserved end residues are part of each CDR3. D genes are given only for firm matches. The listing skips clone size in some rows; elsewhere it reads once, few, many or a size class.

many,TRBJ1-2,TRBV7-9,-,CASSLGAGLYGYTF,TGTGCCAGCAGCTTAGGGGCGGGGTTATATGGCTACACCTTC
many,TRBJ2-7,TRBV2,TRBD1,CASRSGTGFYEQYF,TGTGCCAGCAGATCCGGGACAGGGTTCTACGAGCAGTACTTC
many,TRBJ1-2,TRBV9,-,CASSRDDTRDGYTF,TGTGCCAGCAGCCGAGATGACACGCGGGATGGCTACACCTTC
many,TRBJ2-3,TRBV10-2,TRBD2,CASSEPFERGYTDTQYF,TGCGCCAGCAGTGAACCCTTCGAGCGGGGGTATACAGATACGCAGTATTTT
many,TRBJ2-5,TRBV5-1,-,CASNKDSQETQYF,TGCGCCAGCAACAAGGACAGTCAAGAGACCCAGTACTTC
many,TRBJ1-2,TRBV6-1,-,CASSPQPGVFRGGYTF,TGTGCCAGCAGCCCACAACCGGGGGTTTTTCGTGGTGGCTACACCTTC
many,TRBJ2-4,TRBV9,TRBD2,CASSASTPGLAGDIAKNIQYF,TGTGCCAGCAGCGCGTCCACTCCGGGACTAGCGGGGGACATAGCCAAAAACATTCAGTACTTC
many,TRBJ2-1,TRBV4-2,TRBD2,CASSQRSGGHEQFF,TGTGCCAGCAGCCAAAGATCGGGGGGACATGAGCAGTTCTTC
many,TRBJ1-1,TRBV12-3/TRBV12-4,-,CASSPNTEAFF,TGTGCCAGCAGCCCTAACACTGAAGCTTTCTTT
many,TRBJ2-1,TRBV12-5,TRBD2,CASTRRDGGRNEQFF,TGTGCTAGTACCCGACGGGACGGGGGGAGGAATGAGCAGTTCTTC
many,TRBJ2-5,TRBV7-9,-,CASSDRWVLETQYF,TGTGCCAGCAGCGATCGATGGGTTCTGGAGACCCAGTACTTC
many,TRBJ1-1,TRBV4-3,-,CASSHEEQMPEAFF,TGCGCCAGCAGCCATGAGGAACAGATGCCTGAAGCTTTCTTT
few,TRBJ1-2,TRBV25-1,-,CAIQAGDGYTF,TGTGCCATACAAGCAGGGGATGGCTACACCTTC
many,TRBJ1-2,TRBV5-1,-,CASSYGGNYGYTF,TGCGCCAGCAGCTACGGAGGGAACTATGGCTACACCTTC
many,TRBJ1-6,TRBV5-1,-,CASSLRLRGQPSPLHF,TGCGCCAGCAGCTTGAGGCTACGTGGACAGCCTTCACCCCTCCACTTT
many,TRBJ1-1,TRBV5-1,-,CASSLDRRAAEAFF,TGCGCCAGCAGCTTGGACAGGAGGGCGGCTGAAGCTTTCTTT
many,TRBJ2-3,TRBV5-1,TRBD1,CASSGEDRGTAQYF,TGCGCCAGCAGCGGCGAGGACAGGGGGACAGCGCAGTATTTT
many,TRBJ2-6,TRBV19,-,CASRAQSSGANVLTF,TGTGCCAGCCGCGCTCAGAGCTCTGGGGCCAACGTCCTGACTTTC
many,TRBJ2-3,TRBV6-5,-,CASSSSGFLNGDTQYF,TGTGCCAGCAGTTCAAGCGGGTTCCTAAACGGAGATACGCAGTATTTT
many,TRBJ2-1,TRBV6-6,-,CASSSEDEPYNEQFF,TGTGCCAGCAGTTCGGAGGATGAGCCCTACAATGAGCAGTTCTTC
many,TRBJ1-1,TRBV7-9,-,CASSLELRNTEAFF,TGTGCCAGCAGCTTAGAGTTGAGGAACACTGAAGCTTTCTTT
many,TRBJ2-1,TRBV29-1,-,CSVRKGGSYNEQFF,TGCAGCGTACGGAAGGGGGGCTCCTACAATGAGCAGTTCTTC
many,TRBJ2-3,TRBV24-1,TRBD2,CATSFTRGGTDTQYF,TGTGCCACCAGTTTCACGCGGGGGGGCACAGATACGCAGTATTTT
many,TRBJ1-5,TRBV20-1,TRBD1,CSARDRGSQPQHF,TGCAGTGCTAGGGACAGGGGAAGTCAGCCCCAGCATTTT
many,TRBJ2-1,TRBV12-3/TRBV12-4,-,CASSSSSYEQFF,TGTGCCAGCAGTTCTAGTTCCTATGAGCAGTTCTTC
-,TRBJ1-5,TRBV15,-,CATSQDNQPQHF,TGTGCCACCAGCCAAGATAATCAGCCCCAGCATTTT
many,TRBJ2-2,TRBV11-2,TRBD1,CASSPTLQGARAGELFF,TGTGCCAGCAGCCCCACTTTACAGGGGGCGCGAGCCGGGGAGCTGTTTTTT
many,TRBJ1-6,TRBV5-1,-,CASSLQPAGYSPLHF,TGCGCCAGCAGCCTCCAGCCTGCGGGGTATTCACCCCTCCACTTT